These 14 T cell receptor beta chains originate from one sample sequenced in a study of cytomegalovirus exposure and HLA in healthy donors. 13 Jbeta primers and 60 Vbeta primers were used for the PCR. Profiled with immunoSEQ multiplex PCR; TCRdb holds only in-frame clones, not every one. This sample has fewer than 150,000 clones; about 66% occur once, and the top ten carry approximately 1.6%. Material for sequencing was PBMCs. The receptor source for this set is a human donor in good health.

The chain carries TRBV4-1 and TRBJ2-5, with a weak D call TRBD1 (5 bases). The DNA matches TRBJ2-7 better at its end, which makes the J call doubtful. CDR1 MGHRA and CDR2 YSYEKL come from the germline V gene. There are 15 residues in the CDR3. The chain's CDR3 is CASSQGKLTGYEQYF. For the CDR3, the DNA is TGCGCCAGCAGCCAAGGGAAGCTCACAGGCTACGAGCAGTACTTC.

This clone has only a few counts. CDR3 region: CVWGLAGVSYNEQFF. The CDR3 DNA sequence: TGTGTGTGGGGACTAGCGGGGGTCTCCTACAATGAGCAGTTCTTC. The rearrangement uses TRBV6-5 and TRBJ2-1; 14 bases are a match to TRBD2. The germline V gene has CDR1 MNHEY and CDR2 SVGAGI. The CDR3 is 15 residues long.

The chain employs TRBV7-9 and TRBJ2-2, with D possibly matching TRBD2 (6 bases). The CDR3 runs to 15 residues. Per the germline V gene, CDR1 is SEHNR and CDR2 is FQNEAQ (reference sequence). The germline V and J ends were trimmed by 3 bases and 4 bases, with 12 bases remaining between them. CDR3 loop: CASSLGLGGTGELFF. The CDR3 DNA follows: TGTGCCAGCAGCTTGGGGCTGGGAGGCACCGGGGAGCTGTTTTTT.

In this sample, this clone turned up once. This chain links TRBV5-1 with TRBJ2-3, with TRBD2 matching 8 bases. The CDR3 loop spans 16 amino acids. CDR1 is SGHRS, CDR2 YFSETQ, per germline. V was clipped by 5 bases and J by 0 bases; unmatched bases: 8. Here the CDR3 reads CASRDGASGSTDTQYF. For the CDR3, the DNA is TGCGCCAGCAGAGACGGGGCTAGCGGGAGCACAGATACGCAGTATTTT.

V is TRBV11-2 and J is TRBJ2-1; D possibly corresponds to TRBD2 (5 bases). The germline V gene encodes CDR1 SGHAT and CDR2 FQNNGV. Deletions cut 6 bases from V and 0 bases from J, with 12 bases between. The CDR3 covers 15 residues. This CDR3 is CASSFGIGSYNEQFF. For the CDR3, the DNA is TGTGCCAGCAGTTTCGGGATCGGCTCCTACAATGAGCAGTTCTTC.

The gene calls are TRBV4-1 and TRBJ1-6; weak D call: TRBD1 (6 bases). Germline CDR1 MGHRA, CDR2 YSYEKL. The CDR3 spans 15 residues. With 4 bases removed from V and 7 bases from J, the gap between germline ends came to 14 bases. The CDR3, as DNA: TGCGCCAGCAGCCCCCCTGTGGACAGAAATTCACCCCTCCACTTT. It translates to CASSPPVDRNSPLHF.

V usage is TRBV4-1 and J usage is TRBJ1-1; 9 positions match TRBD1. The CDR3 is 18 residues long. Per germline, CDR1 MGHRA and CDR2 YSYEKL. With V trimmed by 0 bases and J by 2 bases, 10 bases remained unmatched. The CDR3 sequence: CASSQDRATGGINTEAFF. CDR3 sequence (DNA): TGCGCCAGCAGCCAAGATCGAGCGACAGGGGGGATCAACACTGAAGCTTTCTTT.

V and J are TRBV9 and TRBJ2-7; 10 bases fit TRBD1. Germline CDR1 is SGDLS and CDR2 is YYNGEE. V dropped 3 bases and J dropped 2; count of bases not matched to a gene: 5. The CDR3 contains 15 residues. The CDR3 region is CASSAGQGIAYEQYF. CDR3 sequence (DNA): TGTGCCAGCAGCGCGGGACAGGGGATAGCCTACGAGCAGTACTTC.

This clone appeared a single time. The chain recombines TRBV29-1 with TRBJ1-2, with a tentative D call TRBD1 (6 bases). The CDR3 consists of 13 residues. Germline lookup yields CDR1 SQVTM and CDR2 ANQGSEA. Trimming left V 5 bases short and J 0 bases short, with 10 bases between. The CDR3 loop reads CSVTTGTNYGYTF. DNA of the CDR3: TGCAGCGTTACGACAGGCACTAACTATGGCTACACCTTC.

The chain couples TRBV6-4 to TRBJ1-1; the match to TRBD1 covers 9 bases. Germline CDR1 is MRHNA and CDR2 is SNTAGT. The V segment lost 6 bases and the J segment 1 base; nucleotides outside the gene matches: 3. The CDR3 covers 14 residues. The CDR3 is CASRGTGPNTEAFF. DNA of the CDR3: TGTGCCAGCAGGGGGACAGGGCCGAACACTGAAGCTTTCTTT.

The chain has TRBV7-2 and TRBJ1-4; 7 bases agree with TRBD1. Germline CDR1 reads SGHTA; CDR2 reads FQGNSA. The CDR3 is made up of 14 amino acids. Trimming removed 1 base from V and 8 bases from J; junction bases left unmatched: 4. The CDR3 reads CASSLGQGSEKLFF. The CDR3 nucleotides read TGTGCCAGCAGCTTAGGACAGGGTTCGGAAAAACTGTTTTTT.

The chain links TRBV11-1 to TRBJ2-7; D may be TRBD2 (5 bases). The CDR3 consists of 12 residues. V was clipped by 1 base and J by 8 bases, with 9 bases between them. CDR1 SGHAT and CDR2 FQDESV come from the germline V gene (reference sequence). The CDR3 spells CASSLDLTKQYF. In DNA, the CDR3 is TGTGCCAGCAGCTTAGATCTGACTAAGCAGTACTTC. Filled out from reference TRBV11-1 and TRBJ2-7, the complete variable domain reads EAEVAQSPRYKITEKSQAVAFWCDPISGHATLYWYRQILGQGPELLVQFQDESVVDDSQLPKDRFSAERLKGVDSTLKIQPAELGDSAMYLCASSLDLTKQYFGPGTRLTVT.

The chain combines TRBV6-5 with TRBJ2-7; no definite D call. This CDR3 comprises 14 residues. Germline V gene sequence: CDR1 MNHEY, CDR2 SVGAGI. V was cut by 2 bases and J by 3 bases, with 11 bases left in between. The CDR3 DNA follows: TGTGCCAGCAGTTACGTCGGTCTCCACTACGAGCAGTACTTC. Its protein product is CASSYVGLHYEQYF.

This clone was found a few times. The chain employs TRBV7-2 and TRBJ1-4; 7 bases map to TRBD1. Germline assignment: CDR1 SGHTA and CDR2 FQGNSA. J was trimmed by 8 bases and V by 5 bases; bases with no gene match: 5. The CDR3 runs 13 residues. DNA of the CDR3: TGTGCCAGCAGCCAACAGGGGAGGGAAAAACTGTTTTTT. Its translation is CASSQQGREKLFF. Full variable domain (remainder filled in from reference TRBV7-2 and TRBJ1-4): GAGVSQSPSNKVTEKGKDVELRCDPISGHTALYWYRQSLGQGLEFLIYFQGNSAPDKSGLPSDRFSAERTGGSVSTLTIQRTQQEDSAVYLCASSQQGREKLFFGSGTQLSVL.